The sample holds many counts of the clone carrying this TCR beta chain. Its antigen is undetermined. Germline lookup yields CDR1 LNHNV and CDR2 YYDKDF (reference sequence). This CDR3 is 12 amino acids long. V gave up 8 bases and J gave up 6 bases, with 13 bases separating them. These data originate in a study of T cells in Graves' hyperthyroidism and ophthalmopathy. General study points: By a 13 V-J model, ophthalmopathy was set apart from stable hyperthyroidism.

TCR beta CDR3 region amplification was performed from RNA transcripts. The HTBI primer set was used in a first-round RT-PCR of the TCR CDR3. TCRdb re-called the multiplex PCR reads with MiXCR, one entry per CDR3 protein. This table holds some 800,000 distinct CDR3 sequences, 35% to 40% found once. Hyperthyroidism was newly diagnosed in patients aged 18 to 65 (duration under 2 months). Using 10 ml of fresh peripheral blood, PBMCs were prepared. The chain recombines TRBV15 with TRBJ1-2, with D possibly being TRBD1 (6 bases). Source material: blood. The TCR was taken from a man aged 18 to 29 with Graves' hyperthyroidism. The CDR3 sequence is CATGGQGHGYTF. CDR3 nucleotide sequence: TGTGCCACCGGGGGGCAGGGTCATGGCTACACCTTC.